There are a few counts of the clone carrying this TCR beta chain. As yet, its antigen is unknown. This record belongs to a study of T cell repertoires in cytomegalovirus infection. This CDR3 is 15 amino acids long. The germline V gene has CDR1 SEHNR and CDR2 FQNEAQ (reference sequence). J gave up 2 bases and V 2 bases, and 2 bases lay outside the gene matches. TCRdb recomputed calls from the reads with MiXCR, one row per CDR3 protein. The repertoire holds 45,000 to 65,000 distinct CDR3 sequences, with around 20% as singletons. Sequenced here: CD8+ T cells from cultured PBMCs, sampled from culture after CMV antigen stimulation. This chain links TRBV7-9 with TRBJ2-1; 8 bases line up with TRBD2. This clonotype was obtained from a human donor in good health (CMV status not recorded). Some clones in this sample may be carry-over from other donors' samples. The CDR3 DNA reads as TGTGCCAGCAGCTTACCAGCGGGGGCCTACAATGAGCAGTTCTTC. Amino acids: CASSLPAGAYNEQFF.